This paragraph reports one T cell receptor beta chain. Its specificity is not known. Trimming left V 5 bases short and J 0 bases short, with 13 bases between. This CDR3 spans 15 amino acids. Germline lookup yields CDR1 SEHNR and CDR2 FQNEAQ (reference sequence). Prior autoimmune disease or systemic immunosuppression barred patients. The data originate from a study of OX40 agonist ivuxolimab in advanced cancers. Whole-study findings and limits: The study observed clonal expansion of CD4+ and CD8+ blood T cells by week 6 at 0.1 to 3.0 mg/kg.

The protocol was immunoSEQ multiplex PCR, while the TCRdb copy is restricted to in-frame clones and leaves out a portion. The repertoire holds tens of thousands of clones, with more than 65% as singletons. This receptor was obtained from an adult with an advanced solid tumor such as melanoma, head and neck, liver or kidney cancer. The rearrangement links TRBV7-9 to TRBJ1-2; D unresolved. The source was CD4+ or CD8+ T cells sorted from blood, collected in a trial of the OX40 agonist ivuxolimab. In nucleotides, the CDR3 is TGTGCCAGCAGCCATGAGGGCGGACCTAACTATGGCTACACCTTC. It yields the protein CASSHEGGPNYGYTF.